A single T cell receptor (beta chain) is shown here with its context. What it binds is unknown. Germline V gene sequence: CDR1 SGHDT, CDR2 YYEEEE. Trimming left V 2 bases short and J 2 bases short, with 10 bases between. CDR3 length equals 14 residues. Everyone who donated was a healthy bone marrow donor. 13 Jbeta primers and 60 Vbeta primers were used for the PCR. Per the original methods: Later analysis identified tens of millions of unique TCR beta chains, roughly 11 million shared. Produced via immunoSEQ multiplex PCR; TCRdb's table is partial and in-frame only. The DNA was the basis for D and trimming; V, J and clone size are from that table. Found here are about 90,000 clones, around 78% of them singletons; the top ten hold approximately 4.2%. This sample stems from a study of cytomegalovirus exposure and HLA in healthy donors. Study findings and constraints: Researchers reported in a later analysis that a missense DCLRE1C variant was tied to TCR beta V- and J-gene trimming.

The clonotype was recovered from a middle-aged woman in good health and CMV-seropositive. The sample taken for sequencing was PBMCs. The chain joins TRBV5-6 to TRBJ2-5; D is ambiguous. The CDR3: CASSFSVFQETQYF. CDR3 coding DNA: TGTGCCAGCAGCTTTTCGGTCTTTCAAGAGACCCAGTACTTC. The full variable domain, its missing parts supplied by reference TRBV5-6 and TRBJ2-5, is DAGVTQSPTHLIKTRGQQVTLRCSPKSGHDTVSWYQQALGQGPQFIFQYYEEEERQRGNFPDRFSGHQFPNYSSELNVNALLLGDSALYLCASSFSVFQETQYFGPGTRLLVL.